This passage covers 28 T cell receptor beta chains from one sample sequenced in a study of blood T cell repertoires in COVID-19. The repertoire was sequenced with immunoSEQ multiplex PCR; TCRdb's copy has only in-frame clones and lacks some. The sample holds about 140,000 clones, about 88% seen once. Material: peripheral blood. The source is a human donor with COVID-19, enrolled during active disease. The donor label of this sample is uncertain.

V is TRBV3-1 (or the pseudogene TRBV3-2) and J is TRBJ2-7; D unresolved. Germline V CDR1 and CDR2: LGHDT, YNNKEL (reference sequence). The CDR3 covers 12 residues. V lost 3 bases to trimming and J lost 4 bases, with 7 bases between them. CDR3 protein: CASSHTEYEQYF. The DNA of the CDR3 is TGTGCCAGCAGCCACACAGAATACGAGCAGTACTTC.

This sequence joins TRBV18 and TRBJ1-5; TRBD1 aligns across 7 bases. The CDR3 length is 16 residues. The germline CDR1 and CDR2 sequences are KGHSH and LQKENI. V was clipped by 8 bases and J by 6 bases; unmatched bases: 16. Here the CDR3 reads CASTQNRDSTGQPQHF. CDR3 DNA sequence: TGTGCCAGCACCCAGAACCGGGACAGCACGGGTCAGCCCCAGCATTTT.

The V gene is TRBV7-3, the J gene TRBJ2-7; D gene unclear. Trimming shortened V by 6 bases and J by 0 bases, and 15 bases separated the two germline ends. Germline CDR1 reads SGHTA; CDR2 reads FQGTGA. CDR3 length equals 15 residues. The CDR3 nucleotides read TGTGCCAGCAGTATTGGGCCCATTAGCTCCTACGAGCAGTACTTC. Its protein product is CASSIGPISSYEQYF.

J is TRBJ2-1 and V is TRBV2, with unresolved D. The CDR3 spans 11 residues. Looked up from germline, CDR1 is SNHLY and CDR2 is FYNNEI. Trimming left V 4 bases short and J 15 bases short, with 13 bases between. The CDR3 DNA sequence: TGTGCCAGCAGTGGAAGGATCCGCGGGTTCTTC. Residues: CASSGRIRGFF.

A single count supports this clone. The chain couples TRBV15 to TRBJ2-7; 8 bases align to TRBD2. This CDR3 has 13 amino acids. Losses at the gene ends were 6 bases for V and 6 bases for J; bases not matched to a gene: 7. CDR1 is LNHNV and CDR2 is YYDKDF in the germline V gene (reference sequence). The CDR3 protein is CATRFGGAFEQYF. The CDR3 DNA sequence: TGTGCCACCAGGTTCGGGGGGGCGTTCGAGCAGTACTTC.

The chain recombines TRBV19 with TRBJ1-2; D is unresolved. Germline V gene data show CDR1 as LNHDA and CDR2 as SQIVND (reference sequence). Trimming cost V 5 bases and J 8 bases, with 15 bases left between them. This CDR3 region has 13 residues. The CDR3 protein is CASSPWRALGYTF. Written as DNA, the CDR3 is TGTGCCAGTAGTCCCTGGAGGGCCTTGGGCTACACCTTC.

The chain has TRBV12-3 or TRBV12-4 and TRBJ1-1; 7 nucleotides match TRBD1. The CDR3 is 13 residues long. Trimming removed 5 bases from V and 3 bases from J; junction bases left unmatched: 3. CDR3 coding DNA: TGTGCCAGCAGTAGGGGGCTGGACACTGAAGCTTTCTTT. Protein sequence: CASSRGLDTEAFF.

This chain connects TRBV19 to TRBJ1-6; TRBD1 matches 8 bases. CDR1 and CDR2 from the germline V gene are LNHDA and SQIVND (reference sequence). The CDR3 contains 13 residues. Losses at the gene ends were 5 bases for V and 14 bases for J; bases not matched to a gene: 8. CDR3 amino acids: CASSVQGAQALHF. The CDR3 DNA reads TGTGCCAGTAGTGTTCAGGGGGCCCAAGCCCTCCACTTT.

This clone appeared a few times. In DNA, the CDR3 is TGTGCCACCAGTGATTCCGACAGGACTAGCACAGATACGCAGTATTTT. It codes for CATSDSDRTSTDTQYF. The chain links TRBV24-1 to TRBJ2-3, with a weak D call TRBD1 (6 bases). The CDR3 length is 16 residues. Germline CDR1 reads KGHDR; CDR2 reads SFDVKD. V lost 2 bases to trimming and J lost 0 bases, with 11 bases between them.

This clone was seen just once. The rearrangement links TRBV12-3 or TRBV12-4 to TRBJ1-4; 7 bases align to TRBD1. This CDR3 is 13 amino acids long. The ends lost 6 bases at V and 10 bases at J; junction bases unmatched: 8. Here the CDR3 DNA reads TGTGCCAGCAGGGAACGGACAGGAGGAAAACTGTTTTTT. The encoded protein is CASRERTGGKLFF.

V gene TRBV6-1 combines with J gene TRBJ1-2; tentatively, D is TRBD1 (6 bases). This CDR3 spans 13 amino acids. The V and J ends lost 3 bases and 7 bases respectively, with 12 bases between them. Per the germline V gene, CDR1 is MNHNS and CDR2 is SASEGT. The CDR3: CASSERGGLGYTF. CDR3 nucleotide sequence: TGTGCCAGCAGTGAGCGGGGGGGCCTTGGCTACACCTTC.

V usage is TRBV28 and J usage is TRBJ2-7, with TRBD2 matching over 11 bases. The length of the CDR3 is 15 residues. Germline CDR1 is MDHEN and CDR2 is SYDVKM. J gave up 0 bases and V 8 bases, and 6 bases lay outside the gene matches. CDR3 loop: CASVTLAGASYEQYF. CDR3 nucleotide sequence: TGTGCCAGCGTAACACTAGCGGGGGCCTCCTACGAGCAGTACTTC.

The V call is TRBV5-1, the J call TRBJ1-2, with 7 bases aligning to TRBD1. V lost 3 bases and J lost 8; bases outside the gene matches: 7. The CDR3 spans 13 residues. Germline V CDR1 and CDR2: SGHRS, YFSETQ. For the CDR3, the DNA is TGCGCCAGCAGCTCTGACAGGGTCCGAGGCTACACCTTC. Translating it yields CASSSDRVRGYTF.

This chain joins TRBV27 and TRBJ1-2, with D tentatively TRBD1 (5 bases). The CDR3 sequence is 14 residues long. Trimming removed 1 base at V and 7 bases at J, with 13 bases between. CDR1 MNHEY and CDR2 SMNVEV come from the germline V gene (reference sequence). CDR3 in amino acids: CASSLYRGDGGYTF. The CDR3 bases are TGTGCCAGCAGTTTATATCGGGGGGACGGTGGCTACACCTTC.

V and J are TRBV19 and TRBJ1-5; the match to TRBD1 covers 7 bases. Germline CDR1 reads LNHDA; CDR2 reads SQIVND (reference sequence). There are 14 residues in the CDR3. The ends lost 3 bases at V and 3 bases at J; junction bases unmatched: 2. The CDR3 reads CASSMGQLNQPQHF. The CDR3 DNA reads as TGTGCCAGTAGTATGGGACAGCTCAATCAGCCCCAGCATTTT.

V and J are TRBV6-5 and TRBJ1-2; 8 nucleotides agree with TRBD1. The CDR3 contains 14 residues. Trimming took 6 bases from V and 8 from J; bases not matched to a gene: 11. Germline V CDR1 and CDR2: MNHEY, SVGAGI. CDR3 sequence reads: CASSPDREGYGYTF. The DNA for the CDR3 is TGTGCCAGCAGCCCGGACAGGGAGGGATACGGCTACACCTTC.

The CDR3 bases are TGTGCCAGCAGCTCCGACTGGAAAAACATTCAGTACTTC. Translating it yields CASSSDWKNIQYF. The V and J genes are TRBV7-2 and TRBJ2-4, with D hard to call. V shed 4 bases and J shed 4 bases, with 8 bases lying between them. The CDR3 has 13 amino acids. Germline lookup yields CDR1 SGHTA and CDR2 FQGNSA.

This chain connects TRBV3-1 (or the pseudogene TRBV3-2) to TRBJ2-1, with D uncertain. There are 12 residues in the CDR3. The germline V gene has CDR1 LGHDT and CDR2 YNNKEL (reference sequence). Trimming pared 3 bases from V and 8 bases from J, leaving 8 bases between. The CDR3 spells CASSQTRDEQFF. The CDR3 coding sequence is TGTGCCAGCAGCCAGACCCGGGATGAGCAGTTCTTC.

The CDR3 DNA is TGTGCCAGCAGCGCTACCCCACGGGAGCTGTTTTTT. Amino acids: CASSATPRELFF. This chain links TRBV16 with TRBJ2-2; D gene uncertain. Per germline, CDR1 KGHSY and CDR2 FQNENV. Trimming pared 5 bases from V and 9 bases from J, leaving 10 bases between. The CDR3 contains 12 residues.

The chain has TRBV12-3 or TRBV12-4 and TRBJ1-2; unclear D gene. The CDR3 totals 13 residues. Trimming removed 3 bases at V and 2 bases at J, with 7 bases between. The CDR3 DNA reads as TGTGCCAGCAGTTTTAACATAAACTATGGCTACACCTTC. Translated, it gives CASSFNINYGYTF.

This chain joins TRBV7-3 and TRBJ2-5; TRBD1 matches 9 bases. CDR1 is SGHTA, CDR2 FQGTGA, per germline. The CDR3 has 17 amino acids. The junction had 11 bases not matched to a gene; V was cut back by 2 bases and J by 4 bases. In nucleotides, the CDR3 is TGTGCCAGCAGCTTAGCAGGACAGGGGATAGGGGGAGAGACCCAGTACTTC. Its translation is CASSLAGQGIGGETQYF.

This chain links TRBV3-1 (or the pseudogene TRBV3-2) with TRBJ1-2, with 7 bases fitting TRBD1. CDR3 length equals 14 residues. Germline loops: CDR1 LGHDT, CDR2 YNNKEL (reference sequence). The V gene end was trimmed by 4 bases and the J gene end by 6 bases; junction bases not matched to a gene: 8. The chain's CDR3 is CASSRGTARDGYTF. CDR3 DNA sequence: TGTGCCAGCAGCCGGGGGACAGCCCGAGATGGCTACACCTTC.

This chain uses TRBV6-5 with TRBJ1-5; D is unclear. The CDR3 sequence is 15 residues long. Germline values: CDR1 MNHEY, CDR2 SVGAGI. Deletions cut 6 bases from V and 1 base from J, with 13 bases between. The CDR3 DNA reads TGTGCCAGCAGCGAGGTGCGACGGAGCAATCAGCCCCAGCATTTT. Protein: CASSEVRRSNQPQHF.

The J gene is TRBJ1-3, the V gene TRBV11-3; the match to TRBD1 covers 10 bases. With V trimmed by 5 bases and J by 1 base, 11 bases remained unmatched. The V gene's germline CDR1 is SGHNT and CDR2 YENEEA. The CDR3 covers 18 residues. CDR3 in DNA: TGTGCCAGCAGCCCGCGGGACAGGGGAACTTGGTCTGGAAACACCATATATTTT. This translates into CASSPRDRGTWSGNTIYF.

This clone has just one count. The CDR3 region is CASSASGTGELFF. The CDR3 nucleotides read TGTGCCAGCAGTGCCAGCGGTACCGGGGAGCTGTTTTTT. The J gene is TRBJ2-2, the V gene TRBV2; D may be TRBD2 (5 bases). V was cut by 4 bases and J by 5 bases, with 8 bases left in between. Germline-derived CDR1 and CDR2 are SNHLY and FYNNEI. This CDR3 spans 13 amino acids.

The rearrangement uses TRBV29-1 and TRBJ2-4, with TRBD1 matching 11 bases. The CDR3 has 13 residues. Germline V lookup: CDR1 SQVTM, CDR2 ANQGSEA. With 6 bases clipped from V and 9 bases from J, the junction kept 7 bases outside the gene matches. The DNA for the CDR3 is TGCAGCGTGACGGGACAGGGGGGCCCCATTCAGTACTTC. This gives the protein CSVTGQGGPIQYF.

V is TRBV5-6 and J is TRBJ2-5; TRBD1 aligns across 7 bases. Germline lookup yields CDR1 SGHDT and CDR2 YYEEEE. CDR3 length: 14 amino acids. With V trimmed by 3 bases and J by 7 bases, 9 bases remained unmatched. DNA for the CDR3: TGTGCCAGCAGCTCTGGGACAGCCACAAGGACCCAGTACTTC. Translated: CASSSGTATRTQYF.

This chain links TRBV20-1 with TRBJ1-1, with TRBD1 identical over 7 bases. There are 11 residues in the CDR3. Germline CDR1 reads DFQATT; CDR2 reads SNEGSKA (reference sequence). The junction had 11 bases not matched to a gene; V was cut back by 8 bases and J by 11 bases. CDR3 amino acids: CSPKTGSGAFF. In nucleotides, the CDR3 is TGCAGTCCTAAGACAGGGTCAGGTGCTTTCTTT.